The source of this T cell receptor (beta chain) is a study of identical twins. Findings of the study overall: Twins showed weaker excess sharing in their beta out-of-frame sequences. Without tracking the same donors, conclusions rested on cross-sectional statistical analysis. Compared with unrelated sharing, twin-shared out-of-frame alpha sequences had more low-probability sequences.

From the 5' RACE reads, TCRdb called clonotypes with MiXCR, one entry per CDR3 protein. This table holds about 240,000 distinct CDR3 sequences, roughly 12% found once. Concerning this clonotype: No antigen is known for it.

The CDR3 loop spans 15 amino acids. With 3 bases clipped from V and 4 bases from J, the junction kept 4 bases outside the gene matches. CDR1 and CDR2 (germline): SGHNT, YYREEE (reference sequence). Separately, the same data were catalogued under a study of yellow fever vaccine responses in identical twins. That report notes: Twins' vaccine T cell responses reportedly seemed partly convergent and partly personalized.

The sequence was collected from a woman under 30 in good health. V and J are TRBV5-4 and TRBJ2-1; 10 positions agree with TRBD1. The material sequenced was memory (CD45RO+) T cells sorted from blood. Here the CDR3 reads CASSSGTGVYNEQFF. The CDR3 DNA reads TGTGCCAGCAGCTCTGGGACAGGGGTGTACAATGAGCAGTTCTTC.